The present TCR beta chain was sequenced within a study of neurological immune-mediated disorders. The study, taken as a whole, reports: The repertoires of 18 of 34 multiple sclerosis patients were placed by phylogenetic grouping in a single related-CDR3 cluster, which may be a signature. In HTLV-1-associated myelopathy, TCR clonal expansion was greatest, whereas multiple sclerosis had the least, falling below healthy controls.

Whenever a sequencing run was performed, it yielded over 190 million TCR-beta sequences from 15-18 subjects. One entry per CDR3 protein, called by TCRdb with MiXCR from the 5' RACE reads. The sample has more than 75,000 distinct CDR3 sequences; approximately 4.6% are singletons. The CDR3 totals 15 residues. Deletions cut 2 bases from V and 0 bases from J, with 10 bases between. Germline lookup yields CDR1 SGHRS and CDR2 YFSETQ. Time point specified: longitudinal time-point 3. It was from 2 million PBMCs stored at -80 C that the unsorted libraries were obtained. Of note for this clonotype: Its antigen is not known.

The chain combines TRBV5-1 with TRBJ2-3; D may be TRBD2 (5 bases). This sequence was found in a woman aged 55-69 years with multiple sclerosis. The sequencing input was PBMCs. CDR3 sequence (DNA): TGCGCCAGCAGCTTAGCGGAATCTAGCACAGATACGCAGTATTTT. It codes for CASSLAESSTDTQYF.